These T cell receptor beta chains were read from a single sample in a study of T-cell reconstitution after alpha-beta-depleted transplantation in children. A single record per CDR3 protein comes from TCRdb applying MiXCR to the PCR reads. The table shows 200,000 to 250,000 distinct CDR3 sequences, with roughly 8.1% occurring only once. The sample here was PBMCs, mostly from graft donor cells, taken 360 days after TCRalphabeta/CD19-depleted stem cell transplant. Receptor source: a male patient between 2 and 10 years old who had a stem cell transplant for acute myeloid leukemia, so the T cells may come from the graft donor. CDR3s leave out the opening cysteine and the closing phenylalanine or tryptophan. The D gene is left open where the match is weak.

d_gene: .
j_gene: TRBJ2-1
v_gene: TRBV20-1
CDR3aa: STFKSTYNEQF

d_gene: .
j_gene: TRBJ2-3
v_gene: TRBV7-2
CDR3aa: ASVGGRLGDTQY

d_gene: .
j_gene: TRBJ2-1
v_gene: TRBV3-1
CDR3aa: ASSQFGSFVHNEQF

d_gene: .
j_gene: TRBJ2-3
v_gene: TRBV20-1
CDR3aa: SARGDTQY

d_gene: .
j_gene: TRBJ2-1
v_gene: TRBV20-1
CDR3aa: SAPRVGWEVYNEQF

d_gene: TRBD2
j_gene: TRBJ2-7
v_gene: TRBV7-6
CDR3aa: ASSRLAGNYEQY

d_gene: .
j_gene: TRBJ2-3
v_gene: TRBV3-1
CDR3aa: ASSHRGRETDTQY

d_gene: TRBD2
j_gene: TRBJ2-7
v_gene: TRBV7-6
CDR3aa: ASSPDLAGTYEQY

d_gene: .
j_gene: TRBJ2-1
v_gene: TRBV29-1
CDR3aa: SVALNEQF

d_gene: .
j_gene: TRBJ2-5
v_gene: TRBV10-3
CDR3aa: AISRTGLQETQY

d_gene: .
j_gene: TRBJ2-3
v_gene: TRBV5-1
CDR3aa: ASSLTGGASTDTQY

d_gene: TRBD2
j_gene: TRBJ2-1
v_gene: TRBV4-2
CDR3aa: ASSQFSGTSGVNEQF

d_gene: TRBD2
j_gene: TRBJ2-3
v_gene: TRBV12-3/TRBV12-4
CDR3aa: ASLAGGTSTDTQY

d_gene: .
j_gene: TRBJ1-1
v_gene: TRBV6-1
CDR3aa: ASRKKGFITEAF

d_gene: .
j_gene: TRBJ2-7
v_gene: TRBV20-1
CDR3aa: SALRPGTYEQY

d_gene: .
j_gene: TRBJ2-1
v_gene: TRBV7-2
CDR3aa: ASSSSGHYNEQF

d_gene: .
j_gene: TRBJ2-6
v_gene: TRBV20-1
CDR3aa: SATGANVLT

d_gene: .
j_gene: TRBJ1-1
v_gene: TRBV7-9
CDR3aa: ASSLGVAFEAF

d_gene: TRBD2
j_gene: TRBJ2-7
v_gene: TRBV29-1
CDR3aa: SVVSGSSYEQY

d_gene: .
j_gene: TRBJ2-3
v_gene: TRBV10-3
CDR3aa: AISEAGPTDTQY

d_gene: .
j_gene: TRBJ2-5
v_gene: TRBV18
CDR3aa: ASSPGETQY

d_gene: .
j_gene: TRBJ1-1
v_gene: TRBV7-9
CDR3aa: ASSTRVAEAF

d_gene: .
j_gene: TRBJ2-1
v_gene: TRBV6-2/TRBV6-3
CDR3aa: ASSVDPSYNEQF

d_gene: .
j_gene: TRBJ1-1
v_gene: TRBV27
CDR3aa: ASSPRGHRYTEAF

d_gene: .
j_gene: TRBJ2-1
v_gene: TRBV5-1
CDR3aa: ASSFFGSSYNEQF

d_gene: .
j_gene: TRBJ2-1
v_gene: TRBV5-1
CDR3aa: ASSLGDSSSPSSGPGGF

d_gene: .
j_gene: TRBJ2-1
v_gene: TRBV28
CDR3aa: ASSSGVDEQF

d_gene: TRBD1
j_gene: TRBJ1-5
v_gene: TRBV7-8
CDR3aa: ASSLVGQAINQPQH

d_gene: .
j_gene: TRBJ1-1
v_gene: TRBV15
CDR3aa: ATSTSPGGGTFPNTEAF

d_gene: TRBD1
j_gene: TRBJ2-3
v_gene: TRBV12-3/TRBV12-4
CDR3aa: ASSSTGGSTDTQY

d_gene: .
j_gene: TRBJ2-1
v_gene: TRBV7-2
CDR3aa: ASSFESGSPYNEQF

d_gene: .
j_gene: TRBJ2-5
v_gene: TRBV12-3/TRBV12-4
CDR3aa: ASSLRGIGGLKETQY

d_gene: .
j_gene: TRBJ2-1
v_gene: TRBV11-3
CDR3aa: ASSSLSNEQF

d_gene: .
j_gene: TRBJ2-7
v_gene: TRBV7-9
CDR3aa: ASSPSEAYEQY

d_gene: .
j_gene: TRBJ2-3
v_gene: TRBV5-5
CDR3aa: ASWVSNTDTQY

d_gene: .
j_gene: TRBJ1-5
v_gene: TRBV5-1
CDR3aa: ASSLDGGRQPQH

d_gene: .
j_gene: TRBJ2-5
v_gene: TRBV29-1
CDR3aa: SLDTQETQY

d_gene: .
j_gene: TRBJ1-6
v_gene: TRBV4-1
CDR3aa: ASSPDRGESGVMRPLH

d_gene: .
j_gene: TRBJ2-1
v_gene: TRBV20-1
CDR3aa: SASKQPLVMSNEQF

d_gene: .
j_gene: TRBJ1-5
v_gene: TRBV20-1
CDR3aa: SARGGARGNQPQH

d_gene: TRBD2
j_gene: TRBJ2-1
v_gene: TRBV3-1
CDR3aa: ASSQDLSTSGSAEQF

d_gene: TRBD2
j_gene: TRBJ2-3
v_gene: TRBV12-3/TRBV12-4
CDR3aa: ASSSGLAGGVRWADTQY

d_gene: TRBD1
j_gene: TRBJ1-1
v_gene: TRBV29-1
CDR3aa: SAEPGQGIGTTEAF

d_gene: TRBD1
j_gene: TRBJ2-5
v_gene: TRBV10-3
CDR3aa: ATRPGTGGKETQY

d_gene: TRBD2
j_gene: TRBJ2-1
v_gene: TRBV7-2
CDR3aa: ASSERGARYNEQF

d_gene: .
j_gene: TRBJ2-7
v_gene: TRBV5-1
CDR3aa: ASSPRGRYEQY

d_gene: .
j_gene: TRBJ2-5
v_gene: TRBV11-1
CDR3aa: ASSPSTAHSTLQETQY

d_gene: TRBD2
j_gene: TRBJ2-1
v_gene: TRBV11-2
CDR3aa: ASSLVGTSGGTHYNEQF